This entry concerns a single TCR beta chain. Its antigen has not been determined. It has no much larger one-base neighbor in the sample; base qualities were not kept. The germline V gene encodes CDR1 SGHDN and CDR2 FVKESK. Measured from the cysteine to the phenylalanine, the CDR3 is 16 residues long. Left in the record is the CDR3 DNA by itself, 48 bases read in frame from the first base. The junction shows trimming of 3 bases on V and 2 bases on J, and the gene matches do not reach 5 bases of it. This sample was taken from a study of blood T cells in healthy people across ages (dated by TCRdb to 2014 to 2015). Study-level background: In model experiments, roughly one uniquely barcoded TCR beta cDNA molecule per two T cells was captured by template switching. To avoid experimental bias, donors of different ages were randomly spread across the sequencing lanes. The donors were divided into four age groups: young (average around 17 years), middle-aged (approximately 41), aged (roughly 66) and long-lived (roughly 82). Using deep sequencing normalized with unique cDNA molecular identifiers, the study measured how TCR beta repertoire diversity changes with age. Using the same blood draw, the study looked at two additional independent replicas of 1 million unique cDNA reads for two donors, one aged 18 to 29 and the other aged 80 or older. Study-wide conclusions, independent of this receptor: Estimates of total diversity from one million sequenced T cells were regarded as lower bounds and underestimates. Donor CMV infection status was unknown, potentially confounding age-related changes in expanded clonotypes. Compared with the aged group, the long-lived group had more naive CD4+ T cells, fewer expanded clones and increased TCR diversity, suggesting age selection. As age increased, observed TCR beta diversity per million T cells dropped in a roughly linear way, and a significant reduction was already evident by age about 40. There was a strong correlation between observed TCR beta diversity and the percentage of naive T cells measured by flow cytometry. Since profiling was done on bulk unsorted PBMCs, naive and antigen-experienced compartments could not be conclusively compared.

The donors were roughly 39 Caucasian individuals from Russia, aged roughly 6 to 100 years, who were systemically healthy. Each donor gave approximately 9.3 milliliters of peripheral blood, collected into EDTA-treated Vacutainer tubes. Ficoll-Paque density-gradient centrifugation was used to isolate PBMCs, with at least 6.5 million per sample. Total RNA, at least 6 micrograms per sample, was extracted from PBMCs with Trizol reagent. The percentages of naive CD45RAhigh/CD27high T cells were determined by flow cytometry on a PBMC aliquot from every donor. The library relied on 5' RACE. This sample was sequenced with an Illumina HiSeq 2500. The second PCR ran for roughly 6 to 11 cycles and used a J-beta primer mix along with a sample-barcoded 5' primer. A template-switch 5' adaptor carrying 12 random nucleotides introduced a unique molecular identifier onto each TCR beta cDNA molecule. At least 2.5 million CDR3-containing paired-end reads were obtained from each sample. First-strand cDNA synthesis was performed from all RNA using the Mint cDNA synthesis kit, with priming by a TRBC-specific oligonucleotide. After uracil-DNA glycosylase treatment, a first 18-cycle PCR used universal primers M1SS and BC2_uni_R on all cDNA. The paper's processing steps were these. For normalization, 1 million high-quality reads, each with a distinct molecular identifier, were randomly selected from each sample. Instead of being binned into consensus sequences, reads that shared molecular identifiers were thrown out. MiTCR, run with a Q25 quality threshold and the strictest error-elimination algorithm, handled CDR3 identification, clonotype clustering and error correction. A nonparametric unseen species model using Euler transformation provided a lower-bound estimate of total TCR beta diversity. The public reads were reprocessed in TCRdb via fastp at Q25 and MiXCR, keeping in-frame beta chains. Each record represents a unique CDR3 protein, reported with the most common genes and DNA among its rows. TCRdb's processing, not the study's, gives the V and J calls here. For this sample there are about 900,000 distinct CDR3 sequences; 60% to 80% appear just once. The ten top clones hold about a quarter of the sample.

Sequenced sample: blood. The TCR comes from a man aged 30 to 45 in good health. The chain couples TRBV14 to TRBJ2-1; 9 bases in the middle match TRBD1. The nucleotide sequence is TGTGCCAGCAGCCAGGACAGGGGTCTCACCTACAATGAGCAGTTCTTC. Its translation is CASSQDRGLTYNEQFF. Reference TRBV14 and TRBJ2-1 proteins supply the regions before and after the CDR3; the full variable domain is: EAGVTQFPSHSVIEKGQTVTLRCDPISGHDNLYWYRRVMGKEIKFLLHFVKESKQDESGMPNNRFLAERTGGTYSTLKVQPAELEDSGVYFCASSQDRGLTYNEQFFGPGTRLTVL.